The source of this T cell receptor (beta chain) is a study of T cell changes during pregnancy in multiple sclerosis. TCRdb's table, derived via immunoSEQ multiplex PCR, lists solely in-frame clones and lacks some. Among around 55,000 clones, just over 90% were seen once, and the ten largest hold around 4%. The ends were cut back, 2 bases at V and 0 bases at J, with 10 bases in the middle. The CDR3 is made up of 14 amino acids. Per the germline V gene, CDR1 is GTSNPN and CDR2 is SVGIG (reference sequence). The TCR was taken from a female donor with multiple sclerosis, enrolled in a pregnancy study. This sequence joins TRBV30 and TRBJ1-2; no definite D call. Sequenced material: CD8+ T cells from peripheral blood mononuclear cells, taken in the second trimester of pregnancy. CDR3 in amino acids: CAWSQIQTNYGYTF. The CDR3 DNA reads TGTGCCTGGAGTCAAATACAGACTAACTATGGCTACACCTTC.